Below, 17 T cell receptor beta chains from the same sample are listed, as sequenced in a study of siplizumab effects on memory and regulatory T cells. TCRdb's table, derived via immunoSEQ multiplex PCR, lists solely in-frame clones and lacks some. The sample records 97,000 or so clones, 80% to 95% being singletons. The sequenced material came from CD4+ T cells sorted from blood. These TCRs come from a human donor in good health.

This chain links TRBV9 with TRBJ1-1, with 8 bases fitting TRBD1. The trim removed 4 bases at V and 5 bases at J, leaving 22 bases unmatched. CDR1 is SGDLS and CDR2 is YYNGEE in the germline V gene. This CDR3 region has 19 residues. The CDR3 spells CASSPGPYRDRIEGTEAFF. DNA of the CDR3: TGTGCCAGCAGCCCAGGACCATACCGGGACAGGATTGAAGGGACTGAAGCTTTCTTT.

The V call is TRBV5-1, the J call TRBJ2-7, with 11 bases lining up with TRBD2. The CDR3 has 17 amino acids. Germline assignment: CDR1 SGHRS and CDR2 YFSETQ. J was trimmed by 5 bases and V by 0 bases; bases with no gene match: 10. The CDR3 protein is CASSLDSGRAGKHEQYF. Here the CDR3 DNA reads TGCGCCAGCAGCTTGGATAGCGGGAGGGCCGGGAAACACGAGCAGTACTTC.

The J gene is TRBJ1-1, the V gene TRBV7-8; TRBD1 matches at 10 bases. After removal of 5 bases from V and 3 bases from J, the junction contained 21 bases not matched to a gene. Germline lookup yields CDR1 SGHVS and CDR2 FQNEAQ. CDR3 length: 20 amino acids. CDR3 protein: CASSLLPSGTGALGDTEAFF. CDR3 DNA: TGTGCCAGCAGCCTCCTCCCATCCGGGACAGGGGCGTTGGGAGACACTGAAGCTTTCTTT. The variable domain in full, with the rest retrieved from reference TRBV7-8 and TRBJ1-1, is GAGVSQSPRYKVAKRGQDVALRCDPISGHVSLFWYQQALGQGPEFLTYFQNEAQLDKSGLPSDRFFAERPEGSVSTLKIQRTQQEDSAVYLCASSLLPSGTGALGDTEAFFGQGTRLTVV.

This chain connects TRBV7-8 to TRBJ2-7; 11 bases fit TRBD2. Trimming removed 5 bases from V and 1 base from J; junction bases left unmatched: 7. The CDR3 has 16 residues. CDR1 and CDR2 (germline): SGHVS, FQNEAQ. The CDR3 sequence is CASSPGLAGGSYEQYF. The CDR3 DNA sequence: TGTGCCAGCAGCCCAGGGCTAGCGGGGGGATCCTACGAGCAGTACTTC.

The chain carries TRBV19 and TRBJ2-5; D may match TRBD1 or TRBD2 (5 bases each). Germline V gene data show CDR1 as LNHDA and CDR2 as SQIVND (reference sequence). Between the trimmed V and J ends, which lost 0 bases and 4 bases, there was a span of 15 bases. This CDR3 contains 16 residues. The CDR3 protein is CASSIDLGRGRETQYF. CDR3 sequence (DNA): TGTGCCAGTAGTATAGATTTGGGACGAGGGAGAGAGACCCAGTACTTC.

CDR3 sequence reads: CASILQRLYNEQFF. The CDR3, as DNA: TGTGCCAGCATCTTACAGAGATTATACAATGAGCAGTTCTTC. J is TRBJ2-1 and V is TRBV21-1; the listed D gene, TRBD1, was not tested against the DNA. TRBV21-1 counts as a pseudogene. This CDR3 comprises 14 residues.

This chain joins TRBV6-1 and TRBJ1-4, with 10 bases aligning to TRBD1. The V segment lost 5 bases and the J segment 7 bases; nucleotides outside the gene matches: 7. This CDR3 spans 15 amino acids. Per germline, CDR1 MNHNS and CDR2 SASEGT. The CDR3 here is CASSQRTGGVEKLFF. The CDR3 DNA follows: TGTGCCAGCAGTCAACGGACAGGGGGGGTTGAAAAACTGTTTTTT.

The chain is built from TRBV11-3 and TRBJ2-2; D unresolved. The germline gives CDR1 SGHNT, CDR2 YENEEA. There are 14 residues in the CDR3. V lost 1 base and J lost 1, with 4 bases in between. The CDR3 reads CASSLGKNTGELFF. CDR3 bases: TGTGCCAGCAGCTTAGGGAAGAACACCGGGGAGCTGTTTTTT.

V is TRBV6-1 and J is TRBJ1-1; TRBD1 is a possible D gene (5 bases). Trimming shortened V by 7 bases and J by 11 bases, and 20 bases separated the two germline ends. The germline V gene encodes CDR1 MNHNS and CDR2 SASEGT. The CDR3 runs to 13 residues. CDR3 protein: CASNRGASWWAFF. In nucleotides, the CDR3 is TGTGCCAGCAATAGGGGCGCATCCTGGTGGGCTTTCTTT.

As DNA, the CDR3 is TGTGCCATCAGTGACAGGGACTGGAAAGCTTTCTTT. It translates to CAISDRDWKAFF. This chain connects TRBV10-3 to TRBJ1-1, with D maybe TRBD1 (5 bases). Germline V gene lookup returns CDR1 ENHRY and CDR2 SYGVKD. The V gene lost 3 bases and the J gene lost 9 bases, with 11 bases spanning the gap. The length of the CDR3 is 12 residues.

V is TRBV5-1 and J is TRBJ1-3, with D hard to call. From germline, CDR1 is SGHRS and CDR2 YFSETQ. The V gene lost 0 bases and the J gene lost 0 bases, with 7 bases spanning the gap. The length of the CDR3 is 15 residues. CDR3 sequence: CASSLGQASGNTIYF. The DNA of the CDR3 is TGCGCCAGCAGCTTGGGCCAAGCCTCTGGAAACACCATATATTTT.

The chain employs TRBV5-4 and TRBJ2-1; 7 bases fit TRBD1. J lost 7 bases, V lost 4 bases, and 8 bases had no gene match. This CDR3 spans 14 amino acids. From germline, CDR1 is SGHNT and CDR2 YYREEE (reference sequence). CDR3 in amino acids: CASSKVTGTNEQFF. DNA for the CDR3: TGTGCCAGCAGCAAAGTGACAGGGACAAATGAGCAGTTCTTC.

This chain links TRBV28 with TRBJ1-1; D remains ambiguous. The V and J ends lost 6 bases and 2 bases respectively, with 16 bases between them. The length of the CDR3 is 15 residues. In germline, CDR1 is MDHEN, CDR2 SYDVKM. The CDR3 nucleotides are TGTGCCAGCAGCTACCAGATCAGTCTTAACACTGAAGCTTTCTTT. Translation gives CASSYQISLNTEAFF.

J is TRBJ2-1 and V is TRBV29-1; TRBD2 matches at 11 bases. CDR3 length: 16 residues. The V gene end was trimmed by 6 bases and the J gene end by 2 bases; junction bases not matched to a gene: 9. Germline V gene data show CDR1 as SQVTM and CDR2 as ANQGSEA. The CDR3 DNA follows: TGCAGCGTACGGGGGGCGGGACTAGCGGCCTACAATGAGCAGTTCTTC. It translates to CSVRGAGLAAYNEQFF.

The J gene is TRBJ1-5, the V gene TRBV30, with D maybe TRBD1 (6 bases). Germline CDR1 GTSNPN, CDR2 SVGIG (reference sequence). With 2 bases removed from V and 1 base from J, the gap between germline ends came to 18 bases. CDR3 length: 17 residues. The DNA for the CDR3 is TGTGCCTGGAGTCCCAAGGGGGAGGGCGTGAGCAATCAGCCCCAGCATTTT. It is translated as CAWSPKGEGVSNQPQHF.

The chain uses TRBV11-3 and TRBJ2-7; D may be TRBD2 (6 bases). Trimming left V 1 base short and J 7 bases short, with 11 bases between. This CDR3 region has 13 residues. The germline CDR1 and CDR2 sequences are SGHNT and YENEEA. CDR3 residues: CASSLAARGEQYF. In DNA, the CDR3 is TGTGCCAGCAGCTTAGCCGCTCGGGGGGAGCAGTACTTC.

CDR3 sequence (DNA): TGTGCCAGCAGCGTAGCTAACCGAAACTCTGGAAACACCATATATTTT. It yields the protein CASSVANRNSGNTIYF. The chain has TRBV9 and TRBJ1-3; D gene uncertain. The germline V gene has CDR1 SGDLS and CDR2 YYNGEE. Trimming shortened V by 0 bases and J by 0 bases, and 10 bases separated the two germline ends. The CDR3 loop spans 16 amino acids.